A selection of T cell receptor beta chains follows, all from one sample in a study of Ad26.COV2.S vaccination and SARS-CoV-2 variants. The repertoire was sequenced with immunoSEQ multiplex PCR; TCRdb's copy has only in-frame clones and lacks some. Here the sample spans approximately 300,000 clones, roughly 84% being singletons. This specimen was peripheral blood, taken in a trial of Ad26.COV2.S vaccine versus placebo. The receptors derive from a person between 18 and 59 years old who received the Ad26.COV2.S COVID-19 vaccine or a placebo. Both conserved end residues are part of each CDR3. A D gene is named only where the DNA matches it firmly. Clone size is not always given. Where it is, it says once, few, many or a class for expanded clones.

-	-	TRBV7-3	TRBJ2-2	CASSRAPGTGELFF	TGTGCCAGCAGCCGGGCCCCGGGGACCGGGGAGCTGTTTTTT
-	-	TRBV6-4	TRBJ1-1	CASSADSLNTEAFF	TGTGCCAGCAGCGCGGACAGTTTGAACACTGAAGCTTTCTTT
-	-	TRBV6-6	TRBJ2-7	CASSYHRAPTYEQYF	TGTGCCAGCAGTTACCACAGGGCTCCAACCTACGAGCAGTACTTC
-	-	TRBV6-5	TRBJ1-1	CASSQINTEAFF	TGTGCCAGCAGCCAAATTAACACTGAAGCTTTCTTT
-	-	TRBV7-9	TRBJ1-6	CASSGPGANNSPLHF	TGTGCCAGCAGCGGTCCAGGGGCGAATAATTCACCCCTCCACTTT
-	-	TRBV5-1	TRBJ1-2	CASTRTGENYGYTF	TGCGCCAGCACCCGGACCGGAGAAAACTATGGCTACACCTTC
-	-	TRBV5-1	TRBJ1-1	CASSYQGSRGEAFF	TGCGCCAGCAGTTACCAGGGCTCCCGGGGCGAAGCTTTCTTT
-	-	TRBV5-4	TRBJ1-1	CASSLNSGLNTEAFF	TGTGCCAGCAGCTTGAATAGTGGCCTGAACACTGAAGCTTTCTTT
-	-	TRBV10-2	TRBJ2-1	CASMDGGSYNEQFF	TGCGCCAGCATGGACGGGGGCTCCTACAATGAGCAGTTCTTC
-	-	TRBV19	TRBJ2-1	CASGQLSSYNEQFF	TGTGCCAGTGGTCAATTGAGCTCCTACAATGAGCAGTTCTTC
-	-	TRBV5-6	TRBJ2-7	CASRQGTTEQYF	TGTGCCAGCAGGCAAGGGACGACAGAGCAGTACTTC
-	-	TRBV12-3/TRBV12-4	TRBJ1-2	CASRKDRGYTF	TGTGCCAGCAGGAAAGACAGGGGCTACACCTTC
-	-	TRBV21-1	TRBJ1-6	CASTRTGTNSPLHF	TGTGCCAGCACGCGGACAGGGACTAATTCACCCCTCCACTTT
-	-	TRBV5-1	TRBJ1-1	CASSSQVDTEAFF	TGCGCCAGCAGCAGCCAGGTTGACACTGAAGCTTTCTTT
-	TRBD1	TRBV30	TRBJ1-4	CAWSEYRGEKLFF	TGTGCCTGGAGTGAGTACAGGGGGGAAAAACTGTTTTTT
-	-	TRBV29-1	TRBJ2-7	CSVEKIKEGGSYEQYF	TGCAGCGTTGAAAAAATCAAGGAGGGGGGGAGCTACGAGCAGTACTTC
-	TRBD1	TRBV4-2	TRBJ2-2	CASSPLPGQGNTGELFF	TGTGCCAGCAGCCCACTGCCGGGACAGGGTAACACCGGGGAGCTGTTTTTT
-	-	TRBV19	TRBJ2-7	CASSIRQSYEQYF	TGTGCCAGTAGTATACGGCAGTCCTACGAGCAGTACTTC
-	-	TRBV7-9	TRBJ2-5	CASSPKLRLSGGETQYF	TGTGCCAGCAGCCCAAAGCTGCGTCTGTCAGGCGGGGAGACCCAGTACTTC
-	-	TRBV18	TRBJ2-2	CASSPGQSTGELFF	TGTGCCAGCTCACCTGGACAGAGCACCGGGGAGCTGTTTTTT
-	TRBD1	TRBV11-2	TRBJ1-2	CASSLAGRGLGYTF	TGTGCCAGCAGCTTAGCGGGAAGGGGGCTTGGCTACACCTTC
-	-	TRBV10-2	TRBJ1-5	CASSSQFNQPQHF	TGCGCCAGCAGTTCACAATTCAATCAGCCCCAGCATTTT
-	-	TRBV19	TRBJ2-7	CASSIDWRGYEQYF	TGTGCCAGTAGTATAGATTGGCGGGGCTACGAGCAGTACTTC
few	-	TRBV19	TRBJ1-6	CASSPRSPRGLGSPLHF	TGTGCCAGTAGTCCTAGGTCCCCGCGCGGGCTAGGTTCACCCCTCCACTTT
-	-	TRBV12-3/TRBV12-4	TRBJ1-2	CASSLVGGGYTF	TGTGCCAGCAGTTTAGTGGGGGGTGGCTACACCTTC
-	-	TRBV6-5	TRBJ2-7	CASSYSGRVVEQYF	TGTGCCAGCAGTTACTCGGGCAGAGTAGTCGAGCAGTACTTC
once	-	TRBV6-2/TRBV6-3	TRBJ2-3	CASSQTPIPGFDTQYF	TGTGCCAGCAGTCAAACCCCGATCCCGGGGTTCGATACGCAGTATTTT
-	-	TRBV19	TRBJ1-2	CATRDGGHDYGYTF	TGTGCCACCCGAGATGGGGGACACGACTATGGCTACACCTTC
-	-	TRBV5-4	TRBJ2-1	CASSAPGTSYNEQFF	TGTGCCAGCAGCGCACCCGGGACAAGCTACAATGAGCAGTTCTTC
-	-	TRBV12-3/TRBV12-4	TRBJ2-3	CASSYGHTDTQYF	TGTGCCAGCAGTTACGGACACACAGATACGCAGTATTTT
-	-	TRBV7-9	TRBJ2-1	CASSLSINEQFF	TGTGCCAGCAGCTTGAGTATCAATGAGCAGTTCTTC
once	TRBD2	TRBV6-5	TRBJ2-1	CASSYKASGYNEQFF	TGTGCCAGCAGTTATAAGGCTAGCGGGTACAATGAGCAGTTCTTC
-	-	TRBV12-5	TRBJ2-3	CASGTPGTDTQYF	TGTGCTAGTGGTACGCCGGGCACAGATACGCAGTATTTT